This T cell receptor beta chain was found in a study of monozygotic twins with inflammatory bowel disease. The study's findings and limits: Those with IBD had lower TCRbeta diversity (inverse Simpson) than their healthy co-twins did.

Regarding this clonotype: Its antigen is currently unknown.

The total RNA came straight from whole blood, and T cells were not sorted beforehand. From its re-call of the 5' RACE reads, TCRdb lists each CDR3 protein once, without DNA. The sample has roughly 320,000 distinct CDR3 sequences. Germline CDR1 reads SGHTA; CDR2 reads FQGNSA. The CDR3 has 14 amino acids. The sequencing input was blood. The source is a human donor with ulcerative colitis or Crohn's disease, or a healthy co-twin of an affected twin (not recorded which). The rearrangement uses TRBV7-2 and TRBJ2-2; TCRdb's D gene call, TRBD2, goes unchecked for lack of DNA. CDR3 loop: CASSLKAGAGELFF. The variable domain in full, completed from reference TRBV7-2 and TRBJ2-2, reads GAGVSQSPSNKVTEKGKDVELRCDPISGHTALYWYRQSLGQGLEFLIYFQGNSAPDKSGLPSDRFSAERTGGSVSTLTIQRTQQEDSAVYLCASSLKAGAGELFFGEGSRLTVL.